This TCR beta chain emerged from a study of blood T cell repertoires in COVID-19. The CDR3 loop spans 15 amino acids. The ends were cut back, 0 bases at V and 9 bases at J, with 15 bases in the middle. In germline, CDR1 is SGHDN, CDR2 FVKESK. Sequenced by immunoSEQ multiplex PCR; TCRdb stores in-frame clones only, minus some. This table holds 200,000 to 250,000 clones, around 86% found once. The sequenced material came from peripheral blood. The genes are TRBV14 and TRBJ1-3; D remains ambiguous. This receptor was identified in a man between 50 and 59 years old with acute or convalescent COVID-19. CDR3 sequence reads: CASSQDHSRESTIYF. The CDR3 coding sequence is TGTGCCAGCAGCCAAGATCACAGCCGCGAGAGCACCATATATTTT.